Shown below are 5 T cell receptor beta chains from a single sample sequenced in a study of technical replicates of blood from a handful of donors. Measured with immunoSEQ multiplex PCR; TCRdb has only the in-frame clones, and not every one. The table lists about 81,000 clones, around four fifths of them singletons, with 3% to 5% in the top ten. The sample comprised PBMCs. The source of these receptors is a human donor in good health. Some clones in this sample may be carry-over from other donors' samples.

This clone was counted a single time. CDR3 in amino acids: CSVVGNGISQYF. The DNA for the CDR3 is TGCAGCGTCGTAGGGAACGGGATTTCGCAGTATTTT. The chain combines TRBV29-1 with TRBJ2-3, with D maybe TRBD2 (5 bases). CDR1 and CDR2 (germline): SQVTM, ANQGSEA. The V end lost 6 bases, the J end lost 10 bases, and 17 bases lay between the germline ends. The CDR3 spans 12 residues.

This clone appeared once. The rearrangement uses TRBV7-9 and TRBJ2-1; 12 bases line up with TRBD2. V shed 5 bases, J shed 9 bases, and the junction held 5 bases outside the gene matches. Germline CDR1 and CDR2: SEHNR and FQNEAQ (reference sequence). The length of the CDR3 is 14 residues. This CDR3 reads CASSTSSGRVEQFF. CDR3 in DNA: TGTGCCAGCAGCACTTCTAGCGGGAGGGTTGAGCAGTTCTTC. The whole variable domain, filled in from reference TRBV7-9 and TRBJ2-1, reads DTGVSQNPRHKITKRGQNVTFRCDPISEHNRLYWYRQTLGQGPEFLTYFQNEAQLEKSRLLSDRFSAERPKGSFSTLEIQRTEQGDSAMYLCASSTSSGRVEQFFGPGTRLTVL.

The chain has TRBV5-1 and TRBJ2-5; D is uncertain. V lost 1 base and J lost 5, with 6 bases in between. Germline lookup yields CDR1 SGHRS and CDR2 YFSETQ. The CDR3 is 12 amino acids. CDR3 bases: TGCGCCAGCAGCTTGTCGGTGGAGACCCAGTACTTC. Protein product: CASSLSVETQYF.

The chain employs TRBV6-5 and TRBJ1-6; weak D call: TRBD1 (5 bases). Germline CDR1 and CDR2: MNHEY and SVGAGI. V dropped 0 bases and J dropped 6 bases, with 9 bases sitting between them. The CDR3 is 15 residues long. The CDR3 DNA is TGTGCCAGCAGTTACTCTCGGGGGAGTAATTCACCCCTCCACTTT. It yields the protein CASSYSRGSNSPLHF.

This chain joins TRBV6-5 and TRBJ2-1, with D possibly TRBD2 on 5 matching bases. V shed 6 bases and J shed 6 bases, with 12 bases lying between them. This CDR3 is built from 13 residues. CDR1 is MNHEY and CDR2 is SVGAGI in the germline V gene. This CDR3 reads CASRTPGVNEQFF. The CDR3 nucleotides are TGTGCCAGCAGAACCCCCGGGGTCAATGAGCAGTTCTTC.